Below, one T cell receptor beta chain is given with its context. This clonotype was detected ten times or more. No cognate antigen has been identified for it. The record has no base qualities; no much larger clone is one base away. The protocol used for the library was 5' RACE. Sequencing was carried out with a NextSeq 500. The TCR library protocol attached a unique molecular identifier to each TCR cDNA molecule to allow correction of PCR and sequencing errors. Processing in the source paper ran as follows. TCR identification, UMI-based error correction and CDR3 extraction were all carried out with Decombinator tools. TCRs above a frequency of 2 per 1,000, corresponding to the top 1% of the tumor frequency distribution, were defined as expanded. Renyi diversity was computed with the R vegan package after each repertoire had been subsampled 100 times to 5,000 TCRs. CDR3 similarity networks were built from amino acid triplet string-kernel similarity, connecting CDR3s with pairwise similarity above 0.82. TCRdb reworked the public reads: Q25 trimming with fastp, MiXCR clone assembly, productive beta chains retained. For every CDR3 protein sequence, its rows merge into one entry that carries the most common genes and DNA. The V and J calls shown here were made by TCRdb, not taken from the authors' results. A total of roughly 100,000 distinct CDR3 sequences appear in this sample, roughly 10% of them only once. The biggest ten clones account for less than 9% of the sample.

The time point label corresponds to: sample taken at primary tumor resection. Whole RNA extracted from tumor and nontumor lung tissue, or from cryopreserved PBMC samples, was used for TCR sequencing without cell sorting. Donors were 65 to 85 patients with early-stage, untreated non-small cell lung cancer from the lung TRACERx cohort. Patients were selected for TCR sequencing only if sufficient RNA was available from at least two tumor regions. The cysteine opens and the phenylalanine closes a CDR3 of 13 amino acids. Only the CDR3 part of the read is kept: 39 bases, read in frame from the first base. In the germline V gene (reference sequence), CDR1 corresponds to MNHEY and CDR2 to SMNVEV. Trimming takes 4 bases from V and 2 bases from J, and the germline ends sit 8 bases apart. This record belongs to a study of spatial heterogeneity in lung cancer (dated by TCRdb to about 2019). In the study overall: Beta-chain transcripts were consistently detected in greater numbers than alpha-chain transcripts, which likely reflects a higher abundance of beta-chain transcripts. In the raw uncorrected reads, each unique combination of TCR and UMI appeared more than ten times on average. TCR alpha and beta repertoires were quantitatively compared across multiple tumor regions, matched nontumor lung and blood in non-small cell lung cancer. TCR repertoire features were related to nonsynonymous mutation counts determined by whole-exome sequencing of tumor tissue. At surgery, over 200 tumor regions, 63 to 70 matched nontumor lung samples and more than 55 PBMC samples were TCR-sequenced for both alpha and beta chains. What the authors observed across the whole study: Ubiquitous expanded tumor TCRs were detected in blood more often at tumor resection than at routine follow-up. Confirming at a functional level the hypothesis that regional TCRs recognize regional mutations was considered to require additional single-cell paired TCR alpha and beta sequencing.

The receptor was derived from a male donor with early-stage non-small cell lung cancer. The rearranged chain carries TRBV27 and TRBJ2-5; 6 matching bases give a weak D call of TRBD1. The sample consisted of PBMCs, taken at surgery. The nucleotides are TGTGCCAGCAGTTCGGGACAACAAGAGACCCAGTACTTC. This gives the protein CASSSGQQETQYF.